Given below is one T cell receptor (beta chain) in context. Antigen unknown. The repertoire was sequenced with immunoSEQ multiplex PCR; TCRdb's copy has only in-frame clones and lacks some. Of 300,000 to 400,000 clones listed, 80% to 90% are singletons. The source of the sample is a study of Ad26.COV2.S vaccination and SARS-CoV-2 variants. The wider study: In the study, Ad26.COV2.S was injected intramuscularly once, or twice 56 days apart.

The V end lost 0 bases, the J end lost 10 bases, and 13 bases lay between the germline ends. Germline V lookup: CDR1 LNHDA, CDR2 SQIVND (reference sequence). The length of the CDR3 is 14 residues. Points from the study as a whole: A substantial breadth of spike-specific CD8+ and CD4+ T cell responses after vaccination has been reported.

Treatment: roughly 19 received Ad26.COV2.S at low or high dose, single or two shots; five or six received placebo; per-sample allocation not given. Day 63 following the first vaccine or placebo injection was when the samples were taken. The chain has TRBV19 and TRBJ2-1; D perhaps matches TRBD2 (7 bases). The material was peripheral blood, obtained in a trial of Ad26.COV2.S vaccine versus placebo. This clonotype was sampled from a person between 18 and 60 years old who received the Ad26.COV2.S COVID-19 vaccine or a placebo. The CDR3 reads CASSIDGGQGEQFF. The CDR3 region has the DNA TGTGCCAGTAGTATAGACGGGGGGCAGGGGGAGCAGTTCTTC.